The rows below give T cell receptor beta chains drawn from one sample of a study of beta chain features in type 1 diabetes. Clones were read by immunoSEQ multiplex PCR, and TCRdb kept only the in-frame ones, dropping some. The table includes 850,000 to 900,000 clones, about a sixth detected once. Material: naive CD4+ T cells from blood. These receptors were collected from a woman between 18 and 29 years old in good health. CDR3s include the opening cysteine and the closing phenylalanine or tryptophan. A D gene is named only where the DNA matches it firmly. Only part of the rows carry a size: once, few, many, or a class if the clone is expanded.

-	TRBJ2-1	TRBV5-8	few	CASSLRGEQFF	TGTGCCAGCAGCTTGCGTGGTGAGCAGTTCTTC
-	TRBJ2-1	TRBV18	few	CASSRDQTDNEQFF	TGTGCCAGCTCACGGGACCAGACGGACAATGAGCAGTTCTTC
-	TRBJ2-7	TRBV7-2	-	CASSLVRGRSYEQYF	TGTGCCAGCAGCTTAGTGAGGGGTCGGTCCTACGAGCAGTACTTC
-	TRBJ2-7	TRBV2	-	CASTRLAGGEQYF	TGTGCCAGCACGCGCCTAGCAGGAGGCGAGCAGTACTTC
-	TRBJ2-3	TRBV9	-	CASSVRSDTDTQYF	TGTGCCAGCAGCGTAAGGTCGGACACAGATACGCAGTATTTT
TRBD1	TRBJ1-3	TRBV5-1	-	CASSLELQGAFGNTIYF	TGCGCCAGCAGCTTGGAGCTCCAGGGGGCGTTCGGAAACACCATATATTTT
-	TRBJ2-7	TRBV10-3	few	CAISEGRTYEQYF	TGTGCCATCAGTGAGGGGCGAACCTACGAGCAGTACTTC
TRBD1	TRBJ2-7	TRBV18	-	CASCPGQALKQYF	TGTGCCAGCTGTCCGGGACAGGCCCTCAAGCAGTACTTC
-	TRBJ2-7	TRBV6-5	-	CASSKQTGSNEQYF	TGTGCCAGCAGTAAGCAAACAGGGTCGAACGAGCAGTACTTC
-	TRBJ1-1	TRBV23-1	-	CASSQRPPWGNTEAFF	TGCGCCAGCAGTCAACGGCCCCCCTGGGGGAACACTGAAGCTTTCTTT
-	TRBJ2-3	TRBV15	-	CATSRGGWGVNPADTQYF	TGTGCCACCAGCAGAGGAGGGTGGGGGGTCAACCCGGCGGATACGCAGTATTTT
TRBD2	TRBJ2-3	TRBV9	-	CASSGGRRENTDTQYF	TGTGCCAGCAGCGGCGGGAGAAGGGAAAATACAGATACGCAGTATTTT
-	TRBJ2-5	TRBV5-1	-	CASSYLGRGETQYF	TGCGCCAGCAGCTATTTGGGGAGAGGAGAGACCCAGTACTTC
-	TRBJ2-5	TRBV2	few	CAIRAGLQETQYF	TGTGCCATAAGAGCGGGCCTACAAGAGACCCAGTACTTC
-	TRBJ2-5	TRBV2	-	CASSGSETQYF	TGTGCCAGCAGTGGGTCGGAGACCCAGTACTTC
TRBD2	TRBJ2-4	TRBV11-2	-	CASSLGGLAVAKNIQYF	TGTGCCAGCAGCTTAGGGGGACTAGCGGTAGCCAAAAACATTCAGTACTTC
TRBD1	TRBJ2-5	TRBV6-5	few	CASTDSGTVVETQYF	TGTGCCAGCACCGATTCCGGGACAGTCGTAGAGACCCAGTACTTC
-	TRBJ1-4	TRBV18	-	CASSPPQGARGKLFF	TGTGCCAGCTCACCCCCACAGGGAGCACGAGGAAAACTGTTTTTT
TRBD2	TRBJ2-3	TRBV7-9	few	CASSIPGTSADTQYF	TGTGCCAGCAGCATTCCCGGGACTAGCGCAGATACGCAGTATTTT
TRBD1	TRBJ2-2	TRBV18	-	CASSPGQHTGELFF	TGTGCCAGCTCACCGGGACAGCACACCGGGGAGCTGTTTTTT
-	TRBJ2-7	TRBV5-1	-	CASSPQGSYEQYF	TGCGCCAGCAGCCCTCAGGGTTCCTACGAGCAGTACTTC
-	TRBJ2-7	TRBV27	-	CASSRSWPYEQYF	TGTGCCAGCAGTCGATCCTGGCCCTACGAGCAGTACTTC
TRBD2	TRBJ2-7	TRBV6-5	-	CASRRGLSGEQYF	TGTGCCAGCAGACGGGGACTATCCGGCGAGCAGTACTTC
-	TRBJ2-7	TRBV4-2	few	CASSQAPLGQSSYEQYF	TGTGCCAGCAGCCAAGCCCCACTAGGGCAGAGCTCCTACGAGCAGTACTTC
TRBD2	TRBJ2-3	TRBV14	-	CASSQLLAGVDTQYF	TGTGCCAGCAGCCAACTACTAGCGGGAGTAGATACGCAGTATTTT
-	TRBJ1-5	TRBV28	few	CAIGTGLTQPQHF	TGTGCCATCGGTACAGGCCTCACTCAGCCCCAGCATTTT
-	TRBJ1-2	TRBV19	-	CASRSIATVPGYTF	TGTGCCAGTCGATCAATCGCGACAGTTCCTGGCTACACCTTC
-	TRBJ2-1	TRBV6-5	few	CASRVRGSYNEQFF	TGTGCCAGCAGGGTCCGGGGCTCCTACAATGAGCAGTTCTTC
-	TRBJ2-5	TRBV5-1	-	CASRGLVSQETQYF	TGCGCCAGCAGGGGGCTCGTCTCACAAGAGACCCAGTACTTC
TRBD1	TRBJ2-3	TRBV19	-	CASSLRPSGTGSTDTQYF	TGTGCCAGTAGTCTAAGGCCATCCGGGACAGGCAGCACAGATACGCAGTATTTT
TRBD1	TRBJ1-1	TRBV28	-	CASWSTGGARTEAFF	TGTGCCAGCTGGTCGACAGGGGGCGCGCGGACTGAAGCTTTCTTT